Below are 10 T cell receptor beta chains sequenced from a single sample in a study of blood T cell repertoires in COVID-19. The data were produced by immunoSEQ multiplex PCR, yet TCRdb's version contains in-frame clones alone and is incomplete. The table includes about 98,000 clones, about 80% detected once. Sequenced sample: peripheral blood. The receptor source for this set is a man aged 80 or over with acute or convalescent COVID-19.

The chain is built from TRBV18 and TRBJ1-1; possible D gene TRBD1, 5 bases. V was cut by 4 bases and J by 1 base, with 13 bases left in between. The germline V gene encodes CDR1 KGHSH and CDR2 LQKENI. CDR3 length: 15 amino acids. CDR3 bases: TGTGCCAGCTCACGACAGCGGGGGGAGAACACTGAAGCTTTCTTT. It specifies CASSRQRGENTEAFF.

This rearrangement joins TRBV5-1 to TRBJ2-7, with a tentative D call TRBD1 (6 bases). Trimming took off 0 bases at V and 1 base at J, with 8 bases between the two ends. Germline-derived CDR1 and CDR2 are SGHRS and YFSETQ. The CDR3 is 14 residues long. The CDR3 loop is CASSLDRVSYEQYF. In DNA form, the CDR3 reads TGCGCCAGCAGCTTGGACAGGGTATCCTACGAGCAGTACTTC. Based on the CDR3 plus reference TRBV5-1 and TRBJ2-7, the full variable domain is KAGVTQTPRYLIKTRGQQVTLSCSPISGHRSVSWYQQTPGQGLQFLFEYFSETQRNKGNFPGRFSGRQFSNSRSEMNVSTLELGDSALYLCASSLDRVSYEQYFGPGTRLTVT.

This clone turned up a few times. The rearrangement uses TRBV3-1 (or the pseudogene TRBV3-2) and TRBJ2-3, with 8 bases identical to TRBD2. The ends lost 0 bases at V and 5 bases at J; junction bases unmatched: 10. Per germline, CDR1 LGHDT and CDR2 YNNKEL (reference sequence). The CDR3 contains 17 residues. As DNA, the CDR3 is TGTGCCAGCAGCCAAGATGAAGGTTGGCTAGCGGGAGATACGCAGTATTTT. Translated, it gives CASSQDEGWLAGDTQYF.

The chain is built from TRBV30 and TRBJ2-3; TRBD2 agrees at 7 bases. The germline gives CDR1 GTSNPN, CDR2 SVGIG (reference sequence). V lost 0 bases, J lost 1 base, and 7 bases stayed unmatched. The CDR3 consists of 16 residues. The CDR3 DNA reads TGTGCCTGGAGTGTACTGAGAGGGAGGGGCACAGATACGCAGTATTTT. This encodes CAWSVLRGRGTDTQYF.

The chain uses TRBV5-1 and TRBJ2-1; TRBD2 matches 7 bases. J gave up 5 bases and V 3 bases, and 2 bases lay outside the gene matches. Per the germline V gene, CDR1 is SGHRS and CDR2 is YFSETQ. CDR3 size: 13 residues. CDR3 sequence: CASSSLANNEQFF. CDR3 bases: TGCGCCAGCAGCTCACTAGCGAACAATGAGCAGTTCTTC.

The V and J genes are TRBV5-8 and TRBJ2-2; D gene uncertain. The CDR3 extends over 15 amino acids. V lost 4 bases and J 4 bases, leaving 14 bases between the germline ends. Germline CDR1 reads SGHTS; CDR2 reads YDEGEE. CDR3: CASSPSYWVTGELFF. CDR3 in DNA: TGTGCCAGCAGCCCTAGTTATTGGGTCACCGGGGAGCTGTTTTTT.

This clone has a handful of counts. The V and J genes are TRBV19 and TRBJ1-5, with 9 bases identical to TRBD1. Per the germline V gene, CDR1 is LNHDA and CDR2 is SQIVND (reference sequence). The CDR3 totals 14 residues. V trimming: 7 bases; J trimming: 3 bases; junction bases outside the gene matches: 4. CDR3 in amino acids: CASNDRGDNQPQHF. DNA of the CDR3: TGTGCCAGTAACGACAGGGGGGACAATCAGCCCCAGCATTTT.

The CDR3 region is CASSPDSSTDTQYF. In DNA, the CDR3 is TGCGCCAGCAGCCCCGACAGTAGCACAGATACGCAGTATTTT. The rearrangement links TRBV5-1 to TRBJ2-3; possible D gene TRBD1, 5 bases. Germline assignment: CDR1 SGHRS and CDR2 YFSETQ. The CDR3 totals 14 residues. The ends were cut back, 4 bases at V and 0 bases at J, with 9 bases in the middle.

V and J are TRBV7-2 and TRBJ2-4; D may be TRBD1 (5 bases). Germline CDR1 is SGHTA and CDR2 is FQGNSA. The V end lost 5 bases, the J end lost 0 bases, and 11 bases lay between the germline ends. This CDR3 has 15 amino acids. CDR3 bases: TGTGCCAGCAGCAAAGGGGTTGGAGCCAAAAACATTCAGTACTTC. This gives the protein CASSKGVGAKNIQYF.

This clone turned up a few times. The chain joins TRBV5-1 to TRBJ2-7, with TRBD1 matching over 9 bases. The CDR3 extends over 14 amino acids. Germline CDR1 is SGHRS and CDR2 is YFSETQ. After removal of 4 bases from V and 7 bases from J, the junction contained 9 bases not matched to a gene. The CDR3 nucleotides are TGCGCCAGCAGCGATCCGGGACAGGGTTGGGAGCAGTACTTC. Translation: CASSDPGQGWEQYF.